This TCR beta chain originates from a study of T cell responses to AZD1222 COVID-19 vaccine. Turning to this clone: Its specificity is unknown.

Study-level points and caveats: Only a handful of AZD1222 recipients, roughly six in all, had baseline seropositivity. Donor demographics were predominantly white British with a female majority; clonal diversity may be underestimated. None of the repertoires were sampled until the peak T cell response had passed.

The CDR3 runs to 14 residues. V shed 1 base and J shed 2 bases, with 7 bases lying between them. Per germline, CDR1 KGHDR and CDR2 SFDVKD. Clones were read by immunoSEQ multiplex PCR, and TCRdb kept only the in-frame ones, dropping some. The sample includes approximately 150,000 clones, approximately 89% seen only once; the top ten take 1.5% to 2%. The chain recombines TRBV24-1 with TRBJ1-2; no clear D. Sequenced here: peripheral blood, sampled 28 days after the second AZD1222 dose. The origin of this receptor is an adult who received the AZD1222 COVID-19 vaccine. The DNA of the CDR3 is TGTGCCACCAGTGATTTCGGGCTGAACTATGGCTACACCTTC. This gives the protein CATSDFGLNYGYTF.